This entry is about one T cell receptor beta chain. Trimming at V came to 8 bases and at J to 2 bases, leaving 5 bases not matched to a gene. The germline V gene encodes CDR1 ENHRY and CDR2 SYGVKD. This CDR3 region has 16 residues. Sample-barcoded 5' priming and a J-beta primer mix drove a second PCR of roughly 6 to 12 cycles. TCRdb fed the 5' RACE reads into MiXCR, producing one record per CDR3 protein. The sample lists about 970,000 distinct CDR3 sequences; 51% were seen once. The sample is drawn from a study of blood T cells in healthy people across ages. Researchers report isolating at least 7 million PBMCs per sample.

Source material: blood. This TCR derives from a woman aged 60-75 years in good health. The genes are TRBV10-3 and TRBJ2-4, with 14 bases identical to TRBD2. The CDR3 sequence: CAIGTSGSRTKNIQYF. In nucleotides, the CDR3 is TGTGCCATCGGGACTAGCGGGAGTAGGACCAAAAACATTCAGTACTTC.